This TCR beta chain derives from a study of blood T cell repertoires in COVID-19 (dated by TCRdb to about 2020). Study-wide context: The collaborator samples originated in the United States, Italy and Spain and spanned the acute and convalescent phases of COVID-19. Samples came from the ongoing ImmuneRACE study (first 160 participants) plus 1,254 subjects from 6 global collaborators. The sample metadata nearly always contained a de-identified subject ID, COVID-19 status, age in years and sex. Where HLA class I and class II types were available, the types were taken from metadata supplied by the sample provider, not from assay-based typing. A freely available public database, intended as a resource for researchers studying the immune response to SARS-CoV-2, is where the repertoires were released. The material from the prospective study consisted of cDNA or gDNA derived from T cells, B-cell-depleted T cells, or PBMCs. Subjects who had been exposed to COVID-19, were actively infected with it, or had recovered from it provided the deeply sampled blood TCRbeta repertoires that made up the dataset.

Overall study outcomes, separate from this receptor: The amount of clinical and demographic metadata varied by source and participant and was provided uncurated.

The immunoSEQ Assay, a bias-controlled multiplex PCR, was used to amplify TCRbeta CDR3 regions from genomic DNA. The authors' analysis ran thus. The number of nucleated cells in each sample was estimated from the amplification of reference gene primers within the assay. To quantify the absolute abundance of each unique TCRbeta CDR3 rearrangement, sequence reads were collapsed and filtered. Productive Simpson clonality was computed per sample as the square root of Simpson's diversity index over productive rearrangements. Entries here come from immuneACCESS through TCRdb and include only in-frame sequences with V and J called. Some clones fail to appear in such tables; in the studies checked, an unresolved V gene covers under half of the shortfall, and the cause of the remainder is unknown. V and J calls and clone size follow that table, whereas D and trimming were derived from the DNA. This sample is represented by a few hundred thousand clones; 84% of them were singletons. Around 1.5% of the sample rests with the top ten.

A second Seattle source provided samples from volunteer blood donors who had recovered from COVID-19. Each collaborating institution followed its own protocols to collect whole blood in K2EDTA tubes. For TCRbeta analysis, collaborator samples were shipped as frozen whole blood, as isolated PBMCs, or as DNA extracted from either sample type. Trimming takes 9 bases off V and 4 bases off J; junction bases not matched to a gene: 11. The CDR3 runs 15 residues from the cysteine to the phenylalanine. Here the CDR3 DNA is all that survives: 45 bases in frame from base 1. The germline V gene sets CDR1 to ENHRY and CDR2 to SYGVKD. In the case of this clone: The specificity of this receptor is unknown. Within one base of it there is no much larger clone, and no base qualities were kept.

Recombination linked TRBV10-3 to TRBJ1-2, with 10 central nucleotides matching TRBD1. Sequenced sample: peripheral blood. The clonotype was recovered from a middle-aged woman who had recovered from COVID-19. The sequence in DNA is TGTGCCATTACGGGACAGGGGTTAGGTGGCTATGGCTACACCTTC. Translated, it reads CAITGQGLGGYGYTF.